This TCR beta chain was sequenced in a study of shared clonotypes between healthy human individuals. Generated by immunoSEQ multiplex PCR, the TCRdb table keeps only in-frame clones and is missing some. The repertoire holds millions of clones, with approximately 95% as singletons. CDR3 length equals 15 residues. The ends were cut back, 4 bases at V and 2 bases at J, with 14 bases in the middle. The germline V gene has CDR1 MDHEN and CDR2 SYDVKM. The chain uses TRBV28 and TRBJ2-5; D is unclear. Sequencing input: naive CD4+ T cells from PBMCs. Indicated subset: CD45RA+ positively selected. This receptor was taken from a man between 18 and 35 years old in good health. Some clones in this sample may be carry-over from other donors' samples. As DNA, the CDR3 is TGTGCCAGCAGTTCCTCCGCCACATCTCAAGAGACCCAGTACTTC. It is translated as CASSSSATSQETQYF.